One and the same sample provided the 16 T cell receptor beta chains below, sequenced in a study of T cells after yellow fever vaccination. MiXCR, applied by TCRdb to the 5' RACE reads, yields one record per CDR3 protein. The data contain approximately 260,000 distinct CDR3 sequences, 10% to 15% of them singletons. Here the sequenced sample was CD4+ T cells sorted from PBMCs, taken 45 days after the yellow fever booster vaccination. The source is a man aged 30 to 39 who received the YFV17D yellow fever vaccine.

The J gene is TRBJ2-5, the V gene TRBV20-1; unclear D gene. Germline lookup yields CDR1 DFQATT and CDR2 SNEGSKA (reference sequence). Trimming cost V 4 bases and J 2 bases, with 11 bases left between them. The CDR3 has 13 amino acids. The CDR3 region is CSAKGDGQETQYF. Here the CDR3 DNA reads TGCAGTGCTAAGGGCGACGGTCAAGAGACCCAGTACTTC.

This clonotype was picked up a small number of times. The chain uses TRBV7-9 and TRBJ2-3; D gene uncertain. The germline V and J ends were trimmed by 6 bases and 0 bases, with 7 bases remaining between them. Germline V CDR1 and CDR2: SEHNR, FQNEAQ (reference sequence). The CDR3 has 13 amino acids. The CDR3 DNA is TGTGCCAGCAGTACCCAGAGCACAGATACGCAGTATTTT. It yields the protein CASSTQSTDTQYF. The entire variable domain, with the rest obtained from reference TRBV7-9 and TRBJ2-3, is as follows: DTGVSQNPRHKITKRGQNVTFRCDPISEHNRLYWYRQTLGQGPEFLTYFQNEAQLEKSRLLSDRFSAERPKGSFSTLEIQRTEQGDSAMYLCASSTQSTDTQYFGPGTRLTVL.

The genes are TRBV20-1 and TRBJ2-1; 10 positions agree with TRBD2. CDR3 size: 15 residues. The ends lost 2 bases at V and 6 bases at J; junction bases unmatched: 7. Germline lookup yields CDR1 DFQATT and CDR2 SNEGSKA (reference sequence). Written as DNA, the CDR3 is TGCAGTGCTAGAACTGGGGGACTAGCGATCAATGAGCAGTTCTTC. Translation: CSARTGGLAINEQFF.

The chain couples TRBV30 to TRBJ2-7, with D unclear. The CDR3 covers 13 residues. Trimming cost V 3 bases and J 4 bases, with 13 bases left between them. CDR1 and CDR2 from the germline V gene are GTSNPN and SVGIG (reference sequence). The CDR3 loop reads CAWSPPGEYEQYF. The DNA of the CDR3 is TGTGCCTGGAGCCCCCCGGGCGAATACGAGCAGTACTTC.

The chain is built from TRBV5-1 and TRBJ2-2, with TRBD1 matching 12 bases. Germline CDR1 reads SGHRS; CDR2 reads YFSETQ. This CDR3 comprises 19 residues. Unmatched junction bases numbered 17, after V lost 4 bases and J lost 7 bases. The CDR3 reads CASSLNTGTGGPYNGELFF. CDR3 nucleotides: TGCGCCAGCAGCCTAAATACCGGGACAGGGGGCCCCTACAACGGGGAGCTGTTTTTT.

The gene calls are TRBV6-4 and TRBJ2-7; D unclear. The V end was cut by 6 bases, the J end by 3 bases, with 12 bases between. The germline V gene encodes CDR1 MRHNA and CDR2 SNTAGT. The CDR3 contains 13 residues. The CDR3 sequence is CASSQEARYEQYF. The CDR3 DNA reads TGTGCCAGCAGCCAGGAAGCACGCTACGAGCAGTACTTC.

This clonotype was observed a few times. The J gene is TRBJ2-3, the V gene TRBV10-3; D possibly corresponds to TRBD2 (5 bases). The V end lost 3 bases, the J end lost 1 base, and 11 bases lay between the germline ends. This CDR3 comprises 15 residues. CDR1 is ENHRY and CDR2 is SYGVKD in the germline V gene. CDR3 DNA: TGTGCCATCAGTGAATCTAGCCCAGGCACAGATACGCAGTATTTT. Protein product: CAISESSPGTDTQYF.

This clonotype was seen repeatedly, ten times or more. This chain joins TRBV6-4 and TRBJ2-2; no clear D gene. V was shortened by 6 bases and J by 4 bases, with 15 bases between the two germline ends. The germline CDR1 and CDR2 sequences are MRHNA and SNTAGT. The CDR3 consists of 15 residues. The CDR3 nucleotides are TGTGCCAGCAGCCAGGATAGACTGGGCACCGGGGAGCTGTTTTTT. This translates into CASSQDRLGTGELFF.

The V gene is TRBV5-1, the J gene TRBJ2-5; perhaps TRBD1 as D (6 bases). V lost 3 bases and J 4 bases, leaving 16 bases between the germline ends. The CDR3 contains 15 residues. Germline-derived CDR1 and CDR2 are SGHRS and YFSETQ. CDR3 bases: TGCGCCAGCAGCTCCTCCGGCCGAGGGGGAGAGACCCAGTACTTC. This gives the protein CASSSSGRGGETQYF.

The CDR3 protein is CASRAEKWRADTQYF. Here the CDR3 DNA reads TGTGCCAGCAGGGCTGAAAAGTGGAGGGCAGATACGCAGTATTTT. The chain links TRBV7-9 to TRBJ2-3; maybe TRBD2 (6 bases). The CDR3 sequence is 15 residues long. The V end lost 6 bases, the J end lost 4 bases, and 17 bases lay between the germline ends. CDR1 and CDR2 from the germline V gene are SEHNR and FQNEAQ (reference sequence).

This clonotype was recorded at least ten times. The chain uses TRBV6-6 and TRBJ2-5, with D unresolved. The CDR3 has 11 residues. V dropped 2 bases and J dropped 5 bases, with 3 bases sitting between them. CDR1 is MNHNY and CDR2 is SVGAGI in the germline V gene (reference sequence). CDR3 sequence reads: CASSYGETQYF. In DNA, the CDR3 is TGTGCCAGCAGTTACGGGGAGACCCAGTACTTC.

This clonotype has just a few counts. The chain combines TRBV5-1 with TRBJ2-7; possible D gene TRBD1, 6 bases. V lost 7 bases and J 4 bases, leaving 12 bases between the germline ends. This CDR3 comprises 12 residues. Looked up from germline, CDR1 is SGHRS and CDR2 is YFSETQ. CDR3 region: CASAGERYEQYF. As DNA, the CDR3 is TGCGCCAGCGCAGGGGAGCGGTACGAGCAGTACTTC.

This clonotype was seen only a few times. For the CDR3, the DNA is TGTGCCAGCAGCTTAGGCGCATCGAACACTGAAGCTTTCTTT. Its protein is CASSLGASNTEAFF. The chain uses TRBV7-2 and TRBJ1-1; D call uncertain. V was pared by 1 base and J by 1 base, with 7 bases between. This CDR3 spans 14 amino acids. Germline V gives CDR1 SGHTA, CDR2 FQGNSA.

This clonotype appeared a few times. This chain uses TRBV11-2 with TRBJ2-3; D unclear. The germline V gene has CDR1 SGHAT and CDR2 FQNNGV. CDR3 length equals 15 residues. V dropped 2 bases and J dropped 3 bases, with 12 bases sitting between them. The CDR3: CASSLMTSLTDTQYF. CDR3 nucleotide sequence: TGTGCCAGCAGCTTAATGACCTCGCTTACAGATACGCAGTATTTT.

V usage is TRBV10-3 and J usage is TRBJ2-3, with 8 bases aligning to TRBD2. Losses at the gene ends were 4 bases for V and 2 bases for J; bases not matched to a gene: 2. This CDR3 has 14 residues. CDR1 and CDR2 (germline): ENHRY, SYGVKD. CDR3 amino acids: CAISAGGNTDTQYF. The CDR3 nucleotides are TGTGCCATCAGTGCGGGAGGGAACACAGATACGCAGTATTTT.

In its sample, this clonotype was seen a few times. The rearrangement uses TRBV3-1 and TRBJ2-7; D is possibly TRBD2 (5 bases). CDR1 is LGHDT, CDR2 YNNKEL, per germline (reference sequence). The CDR3 runs 14 residues. Trimming left V 1 base short and J 6 bases short, with 13 bases between. Written as DNA, the CDR3 is TGTGCCAGCAGCCAAGTCACTAGTCGGCGCGAGCAGTACTTC. Its protein is CASSQVTSRREQYF.